This record covers a single T cell receptor (beta chain). Its cognate antigen is unknown. This record comes from a study of vaccination effects on CD4 cells after COVID-19. Study overall: It was two doses of either the BNT162b2 or mRNA-1273 vaccine that participants received.

Germline-derived CDR1 and CDR2 are SGHAT and FQNNGV. V was pared by 5 bases and J by 1 base, with 6 bases of the junction left unmatched. CDR3 length: 17 residues. Expansion with viral peptide pools was applied to antigen-specific CD4+ T cells by the ViraFEST assay prior to sequencing. Isolating CD4+ T cells followed approximately 10 days of culture. Having tested negative for nucleocapsid antibodies, the vaccine recipients showed no prior SARS-CoV-2 infection. A half-volume exchange with IL-2 medium occurred on days 3 and 7. The data were produced by immunoSEQ multiplex PCR, yet TCRdb's version contains in-frame clones alone and is incomplete. This repertoire shows about 27,000 clones, roughly 73% found once; its top ten account for roughly 22%. Study conclusions and caveats: By a late point after vaccination, infection- and vaccine-induced clones had shrunk markedly through clonal contraction.

The TCR originated in a human donor who received a COVID-19 vaccine. This chain links TRBV11-2 with TRBJ2-1, with 12 bases fitting TRBD2. The sequenced sample was CD4+ T cells from PBMCs cultured with HCoV-NL63 spike peptides, obtained before COVID-19 vaccination. The CDR3 DNA reads TGTGCCAGCAGCCCGCGACTAGCGGGAGATTCCTACAATGAGCAGTTCTTC. As protein: CASSPRLAGDSYNEQFF.